This T cell receptor beta chain was recorded in a study of blood T cell repertoires in COVID-19. The overall study: T cells, B-cell-depleted T cells, or PBMCs provided the cDNA or gDNA that served as material.

Per the original data handling: Amplification of reference gene primers provided the estimated nucleated cell counts. Profiling relied on immunoSEQ multiplex PCR, and the TCRdb table lists in-frame clones only, not all of them. V and J calls and clone size are as listed in that table; D and trimming were resolved from the DNA. The sample contains about 220,000 clones, about four fifths of which appear only once. The CDR3 consists of 15 residues. CDR1 is SGHAT, CDR2 FQDESV, per germline (reference sequence). The germline V and J ends were trimmed by 6 bases and 1 base, with 12 bases remaining between them.

The sequence derives from a woman aged 45-65 years who had been exposed to COVID-19. The chain has TRBV11-1 and TRBJ2-2; no firm D call. Sequencing was performed on PBMCs or T cells enriched from blood (not recorded which). The CDR3 coding sequence is TGTGCCAGCAGTTCCGGGTCAAGGAACACCGGGGAGCTGTTTTTT. This gives the protein CASSSGSRNTGELFF.